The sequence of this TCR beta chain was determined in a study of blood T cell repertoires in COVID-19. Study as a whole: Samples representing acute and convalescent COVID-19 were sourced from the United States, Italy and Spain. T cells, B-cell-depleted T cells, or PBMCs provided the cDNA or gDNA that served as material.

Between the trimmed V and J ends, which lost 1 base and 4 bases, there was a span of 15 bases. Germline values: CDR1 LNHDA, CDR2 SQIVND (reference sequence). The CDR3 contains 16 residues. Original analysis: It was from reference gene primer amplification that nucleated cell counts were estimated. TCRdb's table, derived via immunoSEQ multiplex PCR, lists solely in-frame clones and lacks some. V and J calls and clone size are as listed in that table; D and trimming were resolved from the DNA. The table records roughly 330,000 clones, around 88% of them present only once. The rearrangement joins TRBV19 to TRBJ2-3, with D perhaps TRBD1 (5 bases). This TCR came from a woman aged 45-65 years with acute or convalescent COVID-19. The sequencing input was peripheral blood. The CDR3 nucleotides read TGTGCCAGTAGTATAGGAAAAGGGCAGGGCTCAGATACGCAGTATTTT. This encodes CASSIGKGQGSDTQYF. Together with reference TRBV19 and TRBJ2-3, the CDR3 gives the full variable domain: DGGITQSPKYLFRKEGQNVTLSCEQNLNHDAMYWYRQDPGQGLRLIYYSQIVNDFQKGDIAEGYSVSREKKESFPLTVTSAQKNPTAFYLCASSIGKGQGSDTQYFGPGTRLTVL.